This T cell receptor (beta chain) was sequenced for a study of blood T cell repertoires in COVID-19. The CDR3 loop spans 16 amino acids. Losses at the gene ends were 0 bases for V and 3 bases for J; bases not matched to a gene: 5. Germline lookup yields CDR1 SGDLS and CDR2 YYNGEE. Produced via immunoSEQ multiplex PCR; TCRdb's table is partial and in-frame only. The data show about 220,000 clones, about nine tenths seen once. The sample was PBMCs or T cells enriched from blood (not recorded which). The sequence was collected from a woman younger than 45 with acute COVID-19. This chain joins TRBV9 and TRBJ2-3; 9 bases agree with TRBD1. The CDR3 bases are TGTGCCAGCAGCGTAGGGGACAGGGAGAGGACAGATACGCAGTATTTT. Its protein is CASSVGDRERTDTQYF. The whole variable domain, remainder taken from reference TRBV9 and TRBJ2-3, is DSGVTQTPKHLITATGQRVTLRCSPRSGDLSVYWYQQSLDQGLQFLIQYYNGEERAKGNILERFSAQQFPDLHSELNLSSLELGDSALYFCASSVGDRERTDTQYFGPGTRLTVL.